These 20 T cell receptor beta chains share one sample of origin, sequenced in a study of blood T cell repertoires in COVID-19. Data came from immunoSEQ multiplex PCR; TCRdb stores just in-frame clones and leaves some out. Altogether tens of thousands of clones are present, around 83% being singletons, with the ten largest covering 1.9%. The sequencing input was peripheral blood. These receptors were collected from a woman aged 55-69 years with acute or convalescent COVID-19.

The chain couples TRBV21-1 to TRBJ1-5. TRBV21-1 has pseudogene status. The length of the CDR3 is 18 residues. The CDR3 region has the DNA TGTGCCAGCAGCAACCCTCCTTCGGCGGCACTTCGCAATCAGCCCCAGCATTTT. Translating gives CASSNPPSAALRNQPQHF.

The gene calls are TRBV20-1 and TRBJ1-3; the D gene is possibly TRBD1 (5 bases). The CDR3 length is 13 residues. The V end lost 3 bases, the J end lost 10 bases, and 16 bases lay between the germline ends. The V gene's germline CDR1 is DFQATT and CDR2 SNEGSKA (reference sequence). DNA of the CDR3: TGCAGTGCTAGTCCCCTCAGGGTTTCAACCATATATTTT. Translated: CSASPLRVSTIYF.

The chain has TRBV11-3 and TRBJ2-5; 9 bases fit TRBD2. This CDR3 is built from 16 residues. Germline lookup yields CDR1 SGHNT and CDR2 YENEEA. Trimming took 5 bases from V and 5 from J; bases not matched to a gene: 12. CDR3 in DNA: TGTGCCAGCAGCCCCGATGGGCGGGGGGGCGACGAGACCCAGTACTTC. Its translation is CASSPDGRGGDETQYF. The whole variable domain, remainder taken from reference TRBV11-3 and TRBJ2-5, is EAGVVQSPRYKIIEKKQPVAFWCNPISGHNTLYWYLQNLGQGPELLIRYENEEAVDDSQLPKDRFSAERLKGVDSTLKIQPAELGDSAVYLCASSPDGRGGDETQYFGPGTRLLVL.

V is TRBV5-1 and J is TRBJ2-7; 7 positions match TRBD1. The CDR3 covers 15 residues. Losses at the gene ends were 3 bases for V and 11 bases for J; bases not matched to a gene: 17. Germline assignment: CDR1 SGHRS and CDR2 YFSETQ. The CDR3 region is CASSSKVGQSEREYF. The CDR3 DNA reads TGCGCCAGCAGCTCCAAAGTGGGACAGTCCGAACGGGAGTACTTC.

This rearrangement joins TRBV11-2 to TRBJ2-2, with 13 bases fitting TRBD2. Germline lookup yields CDR1 SGHAT and CDR2 FQNNGV. Trimming removed 5 bases from V and 2 bases from J; junction bases left unmatched: 8. There are 18 residues in the CDR3. CDR3: CASSPRTSGSANTGELFF. CDR3 in DNA: TGTGCCAGCAGCCCCCGGACTAGCGGGAGCGCCAACACCGGGGAGCTGTTTTTT.

This chain links TRBV5-4 with TRBJ2-5; 7 nucleotides align to TRBD2. After removal of 4 bases from V and 4 bases from J, the junction contained 10 bases not matched to a gene. Per the germline V gene, CDR1 is SGHNT and CDR2 is YYREEE (reference sequence). The CDR3 runs 15 residues. The CDR3 protein is CASSREAGSGETQYF. Written as DNA, the CDR3 is TGTGCCAGCAGCCGGGAGGCGGGTTCTGGAGAGACCCAGTACTTC.

The chain employs TRBV6-5 and TRBJ1-1; TRBD1 might be the D (6 bases). The CDR3 totals 16 residues. Trimming took off 4 bases at V and 4 bases at J, with 19 bases between the two ends. Germline CDR1 and CDR2: MNHEY and SVGAGI. The CDR3 reads CASSSQGVSLSTEAFF. In DNA, the CDR3 is TGTGCCAGCAGTTCACAGGGAGTTAGTCTCAGCACTGAAGCTTTCTTT.

The chain couples TRBV2 to TRBJ1-2, with a tentative D call TRBD1 (5 bases). There are 14 residues in the CDR3. Germline values: CDR1 SNHLY, CDR2 FYNNEI. Trimming took off 2 bases at V and 1 base at J, with 8 bases between the two ends. The chain's CDR3 is CASSERGNNYGYTF. The DNA for the CDR3 is TGTGCCAGCAGTGAACGGGGGAATAACTATGGCTACACCTTC.

This chain connects TRBV10-3 to TRBJ2-5; 8 bases map to TRBD2. Germline V gives CDR1 ENHRY, CDR2 SYGVKD. J was trimmed by 2 bases and V by 5 bases; bases with no gene match: 1. The CDR3 is 13 amino acids. The DNA for the CDR3 is TGTGCCATCAGTTCGGGGGGGCAAGAGACCCAGTACTTC. Its protein product is CAISSGGQETQYF.

V and J are TRBV11-2 and TRBJ2-7; TRBD2 matches at 8 bases. V lost 5 bases, J lost 6 bases, and 9 bases stayed unmatched. This CDR3 has 14 residues. CDR1 is SGHAT and CDR2 is FQNNGV in the germline V gene. CDR3 DNA sequence: TGTGCCAGCAGCCCCAGCGGGAGTCTAGGCGAGCAGTACTTC. Its translation: CASSPSGSLGEQYF.

The chain employs TRBV7-2 and TRBJ1-2; 10 bases agree with TRBD1. Trimming removed 7 bases from V and 7 bases from J; junction bases left unmatched: 12. This CDR3 region has 15 residues. Germline V lookup: CDR1 SGHTA, CDR2 FQGNSA. The CDR3 DNA reads TGTGCCAGCATCGATATTGACAGGGGGCAGGGTGGCTACACCTTC. The encoded protein is CASIDIDRGQGGYTF.

This rearrangement joins TRBV29-1 to TRBJ1-5; no firm D call. Germline V lookup: CDR1 SQVTM, CDR2 ANQGSEA. CDR3 length: 18 amino acids. V gave up 2 bases and J gave up 0 bases, with 20 bases separating them. The CDR3 spells CSVETRGASTLSNQPQHF. The CDR3, as DNA: TGCAGCGTTGAAACACGTGGCGCTAGTACACTTAGCAATCAGCCCCAGCATTTT.

The chain is built from TRBV7-2 and TRBJ1-1; TRBD1 agrees at 10 bases. The CDR3 has 16 amino acids. With 5 bases clipped from V and 4 bases from J, the junction kept 10 bases outside the gene matches. Germline CDR1 and CDR2: SGHTA and FQGNSA. Here the CDR3 reads CASSIRQGAGATEAFF. The CDR3 DNA reads TGTGCCAGCAGCATAAGACAGGGGGCTGGGGCCACTGAAGCTTTCTTT.

This clone was picked up one time. The chain links TRBV2 to TRBJ2-3; D not certain. Germline V gene lookup returns CDR1 SNHLY and CDR2 FYNNEI. V lost 6 bases to trimming and J lost 9 bases, with 13 bases between them. The CDR3 spans 12 residues. The CDR3 loop is CASSGVGWTQYF. CDR3 sequence (DNA): TGTGCCAGCAGCGGAGTAGGTTGGACGCAGTATTTT.

The chain joins TRBV7-9 to TRBJ2-7; 15 nucleotides match TRBD2. Trimming took 3 bases from V and 1 from J; bases not matched to a gene: 4. The CDR3 runs to 17 residues. Germline V gene lookup returns CDR1 SEHNR and CDR2 FQNEAQ (reference sequence). This CDR3 is CASSFGTSGRPSYEQYF. The CDR3 DNA reads TGTGCCAGCAGCTTCGGGACTAGCGGGAGGCCTTCCTACGAGCAGTACTTC. Supplemented by reference TRBV7-9 and TRBJ2-7, the full variable domain reads DTGVSQNPRHKITKRGQNVTFRCDPISEHNRLYWYRQTLGQGPEFLTYFQNEAQLEKSRLLSDRFSAERPKGSFSTLEIQRTEQGDSAMYLCASSFGTSGRPSYEQYFGPGTRLTVT.

This clone has a handful of counts. The chain has TRBV4-2 and TRBJ2-5; D call uncertain. This CDR3 has 12 residues. Germline V CDR1 and CDR2: LGHNA, YNFKEQ. Trimming left V 0 bases short and J 6 bases short, with 5 bases between. In DNA form, the CDR3 reads TGTGCCAGCAGCCAAGATCTCCAGACCCAGTACTTC. This sequence encodes CASSQDLQTQYF.

The chain employs TRBV6-5 and TRBJ2-4; weak D call: TRBD2 (5 bases). V gave up 0 bases and J gave up 9 bases, with 18 bases separating them. CDR1 and CDR2 from the germline V gene are MNHEY and SVGAGI. This CDR3 is built from 16 residues. CDR3 coding DNA: TGTGCCAGCAGTTACTCGAGACCCCCGGAGCGGTCCATTCAGTACTTC. This sequence encodes CASSYSRPPERSIQYF.

The rearrangement links TRBV6-5 to TRBJ1-1; 7 bases match TRBD1. The CDR3 covers 16 residues. V shed 0 bases and J 0 bases; nucleotides not matched to a gene: 4. Germline V CDR1 and CDR2: MNHEY, SVGAGI. The CDR3 is CASSYSRGQLNTEAFF. The CDR3 DNA follows: TGTGCCAGCAGTTACTCTAGGGGACAGTTGAACACTGAAGCTTTCTTT.

The gene calls are TRBV4-1 and TRBJ2-3; 9 positions match TRBD2. CDR1 and CDR2 from the germline V gene are MGHRA and YSYEKL. V shed 4 bases and J 5 bases; nucleotides not matched to a gene: 13. This CDR3 spans 17 amino acids. The DNA of the CDR3 is TGCGCCAGCAGCCCCTCCTGGGTGCGGGGGGGCGAAGATACGCAGTATTTT. It specifies CASSPSWVRGGEDTQYF.

The genes are TRBV7-9 and TRBJ2-2, with 9 nucleotides matching TRBD1. J gave up 6 bases and V 4 bases, and 9 bases lay outside the gene matches. Germline V gene sequence: CDR1 SEHNR, CDR2 FQNEAQ (reference sequence). The CDR3 contains 16 residues. The CDR3 DNA reads as TGTGCCAGCAGCTCTCCCGGGACAGGGTCCCCCGGGGAGCTGTTTTTT. Its translation is CASSSPGTGSPGELFF.